These T cell receptor beta chains were read from a single sample in a study of OX40 agonist ivuxolimab in advanced cancers. Profiling relied on immunoSEQ multiplex PCR, and the TCRdb table lists in-frame clones only, not all of them. The sample lists about 42,000 clones; about 86% were seen once. The material sequenced was CD4+ or CD8+ T cells sorted from blood, taken in a trial of the OX40 agonist ivuxolimab. The source of these receptors is an adult with an advanced solid tumor such as melanoma, head and neck, liver or kidney cancer. Each CDR3 is given with its conserved first and last residue. D genes are given only for firm matches. Rows may omit the clone size; those that give it use once, few, many or a size class.

cdr3_nt: TGTGCCAGCAGCCAGGCGACCGATAACTATGGCTACACCTTC
cdr3_aa: CASSQATDNYGYTF
v_call: TRBV14
j_call: TRBJ1-2
clone_size: .
d_call: .

cdr3_nt: TGCAGCGTTGTAGGAGAGTCCTATTTCACAGATACGCAGTATTTT
cdr3_aa: CSVVGESYFTDTQYF
v_call: TRBV29-1
j_call: TRBJ2-3
clone_size: once
d_call: .

cdr3_nt: TGCGCCAGCAGCCACCCCCGACTAGTTGGGGGCAATGAGCAGTTCTTC
cdr3_aa: CASSHPRLVGGNEQFF
v_call: TRBV4-3
j_call: TRBJ2-1
clone_size: .
d_call: .

cdr3_nt: TGTGCCAGCAGTTTAGGACAGGCCTCAAATTCACCCCTCCACTTT
cdr3_aa: CASSLGQASNSPLHF
v_call: TRBV6-5
j_call: TRBJ1-6
clone_size: few
d_call: TRBD1

cdr3_nt: TGCGCCAGCAGTGAGTCTGGTACTAGCGGGTTCACTAGCACAGATACGCAGTATTTT
cdr3_aa: CASSESGTSGFTSTDTQYF
v_call: TRBV10-2
j_call: TRBJ2-3
clone_size: medium-sized
d_call: TRBD2

cdr3_nt: TGTGCCAGCAGCGATCCGGGACAATCCACTGAAGCTTTCTTT
cdr3_aa: CASSDPGQSTEAFF
v_call: TRBV7-9
j_call: TRBJ1-1
clone_size: .
d_call: .

cdr3_nt: TGTGCCAGCAGCTATGGACTAGGGCCCGGTGGAACGCAGTATTTT
cdr3_aa: CASSYGLGPGGTQYF
v_call: TRBV5-6
j_call: TRBJ2-3
clone_size: .
d_call: TRBD2

cdr3_nt: TGTGCCAGCAGCTTAGAGCCAGGGCCTTACTCTGGAAACACCATATATTTT
cdr3_aa: CASSLEPGPYSGNTIYF
v_call: TRBV7-2
j_call: TRBJ1-3
clone_size: once
d_call: .

cdr3_nt: TGTGCCAGCAGTGAATTCTTCCGGGGGAATTCACCCCTCCACTTT
cdr3_aa: CASSEFFRGNSPLHF
v_call: TRBV6-1
j_call: TRBJ1-6
clone_size: .
d_call: .

cdr3_nt: TGTGCCAGCAGCTTTTCCGGGACAGGGGATGAGGATACGCAGTATTTT
cdr3_aa: CASSFSGTGDEDTQYF
v_call: TRBV7-9
j_call: TRBJ2-3
clone_size: .
d_call: TRBD1

cdr3_nt: TGTGCCAGCAGCCACGGTGGGGGCGCCGGTTCACCCCTCCACTTT
cdr3_aa: CASSHGGGAGSPLHF
v_call: TRBV5-4
j_call: TRBJ1-6
clone_size: .
d_call: .

cdr3_nt: TGTGCCAGCAGTCCCATGACAGGGAGGAGCAATCAGCCCCAGCATTTT
cdr3_aa: CASSPMTGRSNQPQHF
v_call: TRBV27
j_call: TRBJ1-5
clone_size: .
d_call: TRBD1

cdr3_nt: TGTGCCAGCAGTGAATGGGGAGTTGTGAGGGGCACAGATACGCAGTATTTT
cdr3_aa: CASSEWGVVRGTDTQYF
v_call: TRBV6-1
j_call: TRBJ2-3
clone_size: .
d_call: .

cdr3_nt: TGTGCCAGCAGCTTTCGGGGCGACCCCCAAGAGACCCAGTACTTC
cdr3_aa: CASSFRGDPQETQYF
v_call: TRBV7-2
j_call: TRBJ2-5
clone_size: .
d_call: .

cdr3_nt: TGCGCCAGCAGCCAAGATGGTACAGCTTTCTTT
cdr3_aa: CASSQDGTAFF
v_call: TRBV4-3
j_call: TRBJ1-1
clone_size: .
d_call: .

cdr3_nt: TGTGCCAGTAGAGGAGTTGAGCAGTTCTTC
cdr3_aa: CASRGVEQFF
v_call: TRBV19
j_call: TRBJ2-1
clone_size: .
d_call: .

cdr3_nt: TGTGCCACCAACGGGCGACGGGGCACAGATACGCAGTATTTT
cdr3_aa: CATNGRRGTDTQYF
v_call: TRBV28
j_call: TRBJ2-3
clone_size: .
d_call: .

cdr3_nt: TGCGCCAGCAGCCAAGATTACCCGACCAATAACTACGAGCAGTACTTC
cdr3_aa: CASSQDYPTNNYEQYF
v_call: TRBV4-3
j_call: TRBJ2-7
clone_size: few
d_call: .

cdr3_nt: TGTGCCAGCAGCGTAGACGGCCTTGAAAAACTGTTTTTT
cdr3_aa: CASSVDGLEKLFF
v_call: TRBV9
j_call: TRBJ1-4
clone_size: .
d_call: .

cdr3_nt: TGCGCCAGCAGCTCGCCGACAACAGGGAGTAATGAAAAACTGTTTTTT
cdr3_aa: CASSSPTTGSNEKLFF
v_call: TRBV5-1
j_call: TRBJ1-4
clone_size: .
d_call: .

cdr3_nt: TGCGCCAGCAGCCCCAGGCTTATAAACACTGAAGCTTTCTTT
cdr3_aa: CASSPRLINTEAFF
v_call: TRBV4-3
j_call: TRBJ1-1
clone_size: .
d_call: .

cdr3_nt: TGTGCCAGCAGTAGCTTGGGCCTAAACACCGGGGAGCTGTTTTTT
cdr3_aa: CASSSLGLNTGELFF
v_call: TRBV28
j_call: TRBJ2-2
clone_size: .
d_call: .

cdr3_nt: TGTGCCAGCAGCTATTGGCTACTGACAGATACGCAGTATTTT
cdr3_aa: CASSYWLLTDTQYF
v_call: TRBV7-8
j_call: TRBJ2-3
clone_size: .
d_call: .

cdr3_nt: TGTGCCAGCAGCTTAGAGGAGCTTTCAAACGGGGAGCTGTTTTTT
cdr3_aa: CASSLEELSNGELFF
v_call: TRBV7-6
j_call: TRBJ2-2
clone_size: .
d_call: .

cdr3_nt: TGTGCCAGCAGAATGCAAGGGGCCGGGGAGCTGTTTTTT
cdr3_aa: CASRMQGAGELFF
v_call: TRBV6-5
j_call: TRBJ2-2
clone_size: .
d_call: .

cdr3_nt: TGTGCCAGCAGTTACGCGCCAACAGGGACCGGGGAGCTGTTTTTT
cdr3_aa: CASSYAPTGTGELFF
v_call: TRBV6-5
j_call: TRBJ2-2
clone_size: once
d_call: .

cdr3_nt: TGCGCCAGCAGCCAAGTGGGAGGGACAGAGTCCTACGAGCAGTACTTC
cdr3_aa: CASSQVGGTESYEQYF
v_call: TRBV4-1
j_call: TRBJ2-7
clone_size: .
d_call: .

cdr3_nt: TGCGCCAGCAGCCAAGACTACAGGGGAACCGGGGAGCTGTTTTTT
cdr3_aa: CASSQDYRGTGELFF
v_call: TRBV4-3
j_call: TRBJ2-2
clone_size: .
d_call: TRBD1

cdr3_nt: TGTGCCAGCAGCTTGCGTAGCGGGGTTTTAGACGAGCAGTACTTC
cdr3_aa: CASSLRSGVLDEQYF
v_call: TRBV5-4
j_call: TRBJ2-7
clone_size: .
d_call: TRBD2

cdr3_nt: TGTGCCAGCAGTTTGGCTAGCAATCAGCCCCAGCATTTT
cdr3_aa: CASSLASNQPQHF
v_call: TRBV28
j_call: TRBJ1-5
clone_size: .
d_call: .

cdr3_nt: TGTGCCAGCAGCTTTAGTGAAGGGGTCGGGGAGCTGTTTTTT
cdr3_aa: CASSFSEGVGELFF
v_call: TRBV7-3
j_call: TRBJ2-2
clone_size: .
d_call: .

cdr3_nt: TGTGCCAGCAGCCAAGCGGAGGGAACCCCTGAAGCTTTCTTT
cdr3_aa: CASSQAEGTPEAFF
v_call: TRBV4-2
j_call: TRBJ1-1
clone_size: .
d_call: .

cdr3_nt: TGTGCCAGCAGCATTCCGGGACAGGGAGGGGAGACCCAGTACTTC
cdr3_aa: CASSIPGQGGETQYF
v_call: TRBV5-6
j_call: TRBJ2-5
clone_size: .
d_call: TRBD1

cdr3_nt: TGTGCCAGCAGCTTTTGGGGAACAGGGGGCTTTGAAGCTTTCTTT
cdr3_aa: CASSFWGTGGFEAFF
v_call: TRBV11-2
j_call: TRBJ1-1
clone_size: few
d_call: TRBD1

cdr3_nt: TGTGCCAGCAGCTTACCAGTATACGGCTACACCTTC
cdr3_aa: CASSLPVYGYTF
v_call: TRBV7-6
j_call: TRBJ1-2
clone_size: .
d_call: .

cdr3_nt: TGTGCCAGCAGCTTAGTGGGGACAGGGGGCACTGAAGCTTTCTTT
cdr3_aa: CASSLVGTGGTEAFF
v_call: TRBV7-9
j_call: TRBJ1-1
clone_size: .
d_call: TRBD1

cdr3_nt: TGCGCCAGCAGCCACAATGGGAGACAGGGGGCGAAAGATACGCAGTATTTT
cdr3_aa: CASSHNGRQGAKDTQYF
v_call: TRBV4-3
j_call: TRBJ2-3
clone_size: .
d_call: TRBD1

cdr3_nt: TGCAGCGTTGAAGACTCGGCCAGGGGGCTTCAAGAGACCCAGTACTTC
cdr3_aa: CSVEDSARGLQETQYF
v_call: TRBV29-1
j_call: TRBJ2-5
clone_size: once
d_call: TRBD1

cdr3_nt: TGTGCCAGCAGCTTGTCGAGCTATGGCTACACCTTC
cdr3_aa: CASSLSSYGYTF
v_call: TRBV5-5
j_call: TRBJ1-2
clone_size: once
d_call: .

cdr3_nt: TGTGCCAGCACCCCCCTCCTTGGAAACACCATATATTTT
cdr3_aa: CASTPLLGNTIYF
v_call: TRBV28
j_call: TRBJ1-3
clone_size: .
d_call: .

cdr3_nt: TGTGCCAGCAGTGAAGTCCTCGCTTTCTTT
cdr3_aa: CASSEVLAFF
v_call: TRBV6-1
j_call: TRBJ1-1
clone_size: .
d_call: .